This T cell receptor (beta chain) was identified during a study of blood T cell repertoires in COVID-19. In the study overall: Material from acute and convalescent COVID-19 was sourced from the United States, Italy and Spain. Sources were T cells, B-cell-depleted T cells, or PBMCs; the material itself was cDNA or gDNA.

The V end was cut by 3 bases, the J end by 6 bases, with 9 bases between. CDR1 LNHDA and CDR2 SQIVND come from the germline V gene (reference sequence). The CDR3 loop spans 13 amino acids. Recovery among Cohort 3 donors was established by two negative PCRs, clearance, or symptom resolution. Original methodology: Estimation of nucleated cell counts relied on the amplification of reference gene primers. Repertoires were generated with immunoSEQ multiplex PCR, while TCRdb's copy carries only in-frame clones and drops some. That table gives V, J and clone size, and the DNA gave D and trimming. The table lists a few hundred thousand clones, more than 80% of them singletons.

Material for sequencing was PBMCs or T cells enriched from blood (not recorded which). The gene calls are TRBV19 and TRBJ2-1; D unresolved. The sequence was obtained from a man in his late teens or twenties who had recovered from COVID-19. In DNA, the CDR3 is TGTGCCAGTAGTATTGTGCTATCCAATGAGCAGTTCTTC. Translated: CASSIVLSNEQFF.